This T cell receptor (beta chain) is from a study of beta chain features in type 1 diabetes. Notes on the study in general: Researchers report that Type 1 diabetes patients had moderately but significantly shorter TCRB CDR3s across all four CD4+ subsets. A definitive answer on HLA type influencing TCRB rearrangement was not reached here. For cells with high TCR expression, cDNA sequencing could yield over-representation.

The CDR3 loop spans 16 amino acids. J lost 8 bases, V lost 4 bases, and 13 bases had no gene match. CDR1 and CDR2 (germline): SGHAT, FQNNGV. What was sequenced were expressed TCRB transcripts, since all of the isolated RNA had been reverse transcribed. Repertoires were generated with immunoSEQ multiplex PCR, while TCRdb's copy carries only in-frame clones and drops some. In the table there are around 600,000 clones, around 12% of which are singletons. Comments on this clone: Its matching antigen is unknown.

Sequencing used naive CD4+ T cells from blood. The chain employs TRBV11-2 and TRBJ2-3; 9 nucleotides line up with TRBD1. The TCR was taken from a man aged 25-40 years with type 1 diabetes. In DNA form, the CDR3 reads TGTGCCAGCAGCTCCGCGGGACAGGGAATTTATGGTACGCAGTATTTT. Residues: CASSSAGQGIYGTQYF.